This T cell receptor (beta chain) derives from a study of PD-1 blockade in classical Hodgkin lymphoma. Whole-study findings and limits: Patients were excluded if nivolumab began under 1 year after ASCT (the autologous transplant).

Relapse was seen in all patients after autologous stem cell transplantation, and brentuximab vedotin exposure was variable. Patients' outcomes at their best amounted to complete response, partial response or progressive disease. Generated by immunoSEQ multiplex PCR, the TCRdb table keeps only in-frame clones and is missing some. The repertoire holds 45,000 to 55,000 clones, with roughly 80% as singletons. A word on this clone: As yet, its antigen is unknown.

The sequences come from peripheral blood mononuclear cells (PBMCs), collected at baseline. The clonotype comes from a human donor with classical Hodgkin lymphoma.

The CDR3 sequence: CASSAVDSSYEQYF. DNA for the CDR3: TGTGCCAGCAGCGCAGTAGACAGCTCCTACGAGCAGTACTTC. The chain employs TRBV25-1 and TRBJ2-7; perhaps TRBD1 as D (5 bases). The CDR3 loop spans 14 amino acids. From germline, CDR1 is MGHDK and CDR2 SYGVNS. V was trimmed by 6 bases and J by 0 bases, leaving 12 bases between them.